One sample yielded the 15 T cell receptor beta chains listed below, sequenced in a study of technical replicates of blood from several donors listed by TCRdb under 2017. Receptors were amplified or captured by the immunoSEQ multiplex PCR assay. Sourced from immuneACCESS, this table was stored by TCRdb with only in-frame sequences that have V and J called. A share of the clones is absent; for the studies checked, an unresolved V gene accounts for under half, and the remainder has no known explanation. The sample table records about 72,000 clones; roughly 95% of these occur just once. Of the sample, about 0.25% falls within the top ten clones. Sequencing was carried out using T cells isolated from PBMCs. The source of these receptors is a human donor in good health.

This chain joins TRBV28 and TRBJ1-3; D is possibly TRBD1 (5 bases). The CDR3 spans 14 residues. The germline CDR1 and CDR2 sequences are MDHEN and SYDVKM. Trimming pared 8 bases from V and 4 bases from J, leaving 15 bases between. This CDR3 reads CASGGGAVGNTIYF. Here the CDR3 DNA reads TGTGCCAGCGGCGGGGGAGCGGTCGGAAACACCATATATTTT.

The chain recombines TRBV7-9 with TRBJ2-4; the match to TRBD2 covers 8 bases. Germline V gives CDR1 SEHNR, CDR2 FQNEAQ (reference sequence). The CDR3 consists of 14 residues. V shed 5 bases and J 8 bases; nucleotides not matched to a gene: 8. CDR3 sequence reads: CASSKRGGLDIQYF. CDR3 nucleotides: TGTGCCAGCAGCAAACGGGGGGGTTTAGACATTCAGTACTTC.

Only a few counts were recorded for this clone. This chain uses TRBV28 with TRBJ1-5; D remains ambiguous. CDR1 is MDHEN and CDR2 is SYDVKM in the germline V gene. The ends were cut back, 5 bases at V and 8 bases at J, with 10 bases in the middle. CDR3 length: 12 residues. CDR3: CASSPSAEPQHF. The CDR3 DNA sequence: TGTGCCAGCAGTCCCTCAGCGGAGCCCCAGCATTTT.

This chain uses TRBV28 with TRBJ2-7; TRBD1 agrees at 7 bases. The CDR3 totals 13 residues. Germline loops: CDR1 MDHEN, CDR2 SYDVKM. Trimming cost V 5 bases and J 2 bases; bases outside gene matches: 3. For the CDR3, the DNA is TGTGCCAGCAGTACAGGGGACCCCTACGAGCAGTACTTC. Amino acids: CASSTGDPYEQYF.

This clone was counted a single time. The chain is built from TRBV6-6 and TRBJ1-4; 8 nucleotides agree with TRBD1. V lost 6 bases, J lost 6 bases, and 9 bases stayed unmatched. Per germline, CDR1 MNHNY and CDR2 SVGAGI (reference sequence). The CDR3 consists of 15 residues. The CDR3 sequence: CASRAPETGDEKLFF. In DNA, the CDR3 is TGTGCCAGCAGGGCTCCGGAGACAGGGGATGAAAAACTGTTTTTT.

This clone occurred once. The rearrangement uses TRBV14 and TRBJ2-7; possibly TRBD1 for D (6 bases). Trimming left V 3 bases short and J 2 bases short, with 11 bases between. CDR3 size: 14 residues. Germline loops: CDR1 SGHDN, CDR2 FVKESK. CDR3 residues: CASSHRGVAYEQYF. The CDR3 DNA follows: TGTGCCAGCAGCCACAGGGGAGTCGCCTACGAGCAGTACTTC. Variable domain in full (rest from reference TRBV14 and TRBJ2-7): EAGVTQFPSHSVIEKGQTVTLRCDPISGHDNLYWYRRVMGKEIKFLLHFVKESKQDESGMPNNRFLAERTGGTYSTLKVQPAELEDSGVYFCASSHRGVAYEQYFGPGTRLTVT.

The CDR3 is CASSVTSGASAGELFF. The CDR3 DNA reads TGTGCCAGCAGCGTGACTAGCGGGGCGTCTGCCGGGGAGCTGTTTTTT. V and J are TRBV7-8 and TRBJ2-2; the match to TRBD2 covers 11 bases. V gave up 5 bases and J gave up 6 bases; unmatched junction bases: 8. Germline-derived CDR1 and CDR2 are SGHVS and FQNEAQ. This CDR3 has 16 residues.

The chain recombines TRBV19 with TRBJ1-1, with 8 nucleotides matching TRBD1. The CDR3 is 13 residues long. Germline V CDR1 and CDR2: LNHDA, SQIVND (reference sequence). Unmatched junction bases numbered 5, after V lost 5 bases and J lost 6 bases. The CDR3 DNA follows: TGTGCCAGTAGTCCACAGGGGGTAGCTGAAGCTTTCTTT. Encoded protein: CASSPQGVAEAFF.

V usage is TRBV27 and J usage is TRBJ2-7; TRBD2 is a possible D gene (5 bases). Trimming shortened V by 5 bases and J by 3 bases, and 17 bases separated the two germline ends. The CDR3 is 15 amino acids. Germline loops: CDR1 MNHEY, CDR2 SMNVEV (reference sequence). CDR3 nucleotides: TGTGCCAGCAGTCCCTTGGACCCCGGAGGCTACGAGCAGTACTTC. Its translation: CASSPLDPGGYEQYF.

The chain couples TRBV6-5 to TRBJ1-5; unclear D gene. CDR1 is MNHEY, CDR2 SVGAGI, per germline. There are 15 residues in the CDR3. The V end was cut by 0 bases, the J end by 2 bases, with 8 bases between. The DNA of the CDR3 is TGTGCCAGCAGTTACTCTATGGCAGGCAATCAGCCCCAGCATTTT. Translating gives CASSYSMAGNQPQHF.

The CDR3: CASSLAAGQSYEQYF. For the CDR3, the DNA is TGTGCCAGCAGCTTAGCGGCAGGGCAATCCTACGAGCAGTACTTC. The chain couples TRBV11-2 to TRBJ2-7; tentatively, D is TRBD1 (5 bases). The CDR3 extends over 15 amino acids. V lost 1 base and J lost 1, with 11 bases in between. Germline V CDR1 and CDR2: SGHAT, FQNNGV.

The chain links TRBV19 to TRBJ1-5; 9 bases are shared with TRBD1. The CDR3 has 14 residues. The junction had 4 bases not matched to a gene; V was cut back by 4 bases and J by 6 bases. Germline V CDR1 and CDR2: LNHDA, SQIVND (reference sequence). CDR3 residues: CASSRDRVGQPQHF. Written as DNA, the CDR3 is TGTGCCAGTAGTAGGGACAGGGTCGGTCAGCCCCAGCATTTT.

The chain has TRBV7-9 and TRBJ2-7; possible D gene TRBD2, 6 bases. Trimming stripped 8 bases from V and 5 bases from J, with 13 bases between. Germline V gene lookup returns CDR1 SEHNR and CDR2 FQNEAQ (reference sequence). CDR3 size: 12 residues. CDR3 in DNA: TGTGCCAGCGGAGGGTGGCGAAACGAGCAGTACTTC. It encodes CASGGWRNEQYF.

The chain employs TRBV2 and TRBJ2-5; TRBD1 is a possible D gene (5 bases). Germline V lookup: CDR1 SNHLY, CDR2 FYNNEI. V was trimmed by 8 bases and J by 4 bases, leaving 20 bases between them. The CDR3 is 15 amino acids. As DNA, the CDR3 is TGTGCCAGCTACCACTGGGGCAGCCACCGAGAGACCCAGTACTTC. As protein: CASYHWGSHRETQYF.

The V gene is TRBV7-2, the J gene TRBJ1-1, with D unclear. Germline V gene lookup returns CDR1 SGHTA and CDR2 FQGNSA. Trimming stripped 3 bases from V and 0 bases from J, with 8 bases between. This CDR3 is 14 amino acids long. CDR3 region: CASSFNSMNTEAFF. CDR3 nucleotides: TGTGCCAGCAGCTTCAACAGCATGAACACTGAAGCTTTCTTT.